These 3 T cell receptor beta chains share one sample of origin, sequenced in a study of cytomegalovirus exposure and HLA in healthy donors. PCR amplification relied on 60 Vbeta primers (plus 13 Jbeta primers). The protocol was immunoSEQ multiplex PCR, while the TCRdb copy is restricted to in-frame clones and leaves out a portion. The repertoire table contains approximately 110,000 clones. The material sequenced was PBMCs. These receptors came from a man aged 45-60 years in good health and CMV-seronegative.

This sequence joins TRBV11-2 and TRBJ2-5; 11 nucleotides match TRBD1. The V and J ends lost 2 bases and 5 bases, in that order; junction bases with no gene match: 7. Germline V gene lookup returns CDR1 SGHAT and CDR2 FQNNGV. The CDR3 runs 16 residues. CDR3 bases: TGTGCCAGCAGCTTAAGAGGACAGGGGGCGTGGGAGACCCAGTACTTC. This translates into CASSLRGQGAWETQYF.

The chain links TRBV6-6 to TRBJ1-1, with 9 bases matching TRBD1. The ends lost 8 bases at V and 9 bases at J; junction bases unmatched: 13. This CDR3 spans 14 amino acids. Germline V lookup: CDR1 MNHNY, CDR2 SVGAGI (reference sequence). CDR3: CASWRTGVDLQAFF. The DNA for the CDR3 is TGTGCCAGCTGGCGGACAGGGGTAGATTTGCAAGCTTTCTTT.

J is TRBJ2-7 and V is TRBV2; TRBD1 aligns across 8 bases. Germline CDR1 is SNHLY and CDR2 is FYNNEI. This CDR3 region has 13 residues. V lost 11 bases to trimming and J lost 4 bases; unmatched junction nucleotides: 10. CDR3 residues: CAGGTGASYEQYF. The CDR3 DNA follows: TGTGCCGGAGGGACAGGAGCTTCATACGAGCAGTACTTC.